The 28 T cell receptor beta chains given below trace back to one sample, sequenced in a study of OX40 agonist ivuxolimab in advanced cancers. The assay was immunoSEQ multiplex PCR, and TCRdb's table has in-frame clones only and misses some. Of 70,000 to 90,000 clones listed, 86% are singletons. Sequenced material: CD4+ or CD8+ T cells sorted from blood, taken in a trial of the OX40 agonist ivuxolimab. The receptors come from an adult with an advanced solid tumor such as melanoma, head and neck, liver or kidney cancer.

The gene calls are TRBV6-1 and TRBJ1-1, with 9 bases aligning to TRBD1. V lost 5 bases and J lost 4; bases outside the gene matches: 5. This CDR3 comprises 14 residues. The V gene's germline CDR1 is MNHNS and CDR2 SASEGT. The CDR3 DNA sequence: TGTGCCAGCAGTATAACAGGGGGCACCACTGAAGCTTTCTTT. Residues: CASSITGGTTEAFF.

This chain joins TRBV7-8 and TRBJ1-6; D unresolved. Between the trimmed V and J ends, which lost 5 bases and 11 bases, there was a span of 13 bases. The CDR3 has 13 residues. In germline, CDR1 is SGHVS, CDR2 FQNEAQ. CDR3 in amino acids: CASSPGAIAPLHF. The CDR3 DNA sequence: TGTGCCAGCAGCCCCGGAGCTATAGCACCCCTCCACTTT.

As for this clone: Other DNA sequences from this sample encode an identical CDR3 as well. V and J are TRBV18 and TRBJ2-1; no clear D. The CDR3 consists of 13 residues. Per germline, CDR1 KGHSH and CDR2 LQKENI. Trimming removed 3 bases from V and 0 bases from J, with 3 bases in between. CDR3 nucleotides: TGTGCCAGCTCACCTACCTCCTACAATGAGCAGTTCTTC. Its protein product is CASSPTSYNEQFF.

J is TRBJ1-5 and V is TRBV5-1; 7 nucleotides agree with TRBD1. This CDR3 is 15 amino acids long. V shed 0 bases and J 4 bases; nucleotides not matched to a gene: 4. CDR1 and CDR2 from the germline V gene are SGHRS and YFSETQ. CDR3 in DNA: TGCGCCAGCAGCTTGGACAGGGGAAGAAATCAGCCCCAGCATTTT. Translated: CASSLDRGRNQPQHF.

This clone was picked up a small number of times. V usage is TRBV28 and J usage is TRBJ1-2; D remains unclear. V was shortened by 6 bases and J by 2 bases, with 4 bases between the two germline ends. This CDR3 contains 11 residues. The germline gives CDR1 MDHEN, CDR2 SYDVKM. This CDR3 reads CASRANYGYTF. CDR3 nucleotides: TGTGCCAGCAGGGCGAACTATGGCTACACCTTC.

V and J are TRBV27 and TRBJ2-7; 7 bases are a match to TRBD2. V shed 6 bases, J shed 4 bases, and the junction held 9 bases outside the gene matches. This CDR3 is built from 14 residues. The V gene's germline CDR1 is MNHEY and CDR2 SMNVEV (reference sequence). This chain's CDR3 is CASRSGGSRYEQYF. The CDR3, as DNA: TGTGCCAGCAGGTCTGGCGGGAGTCGGTACGAGCAGTACTTC.

The chain is built from TRBV6-5 and TRBJ1-2, with TRBD1 identical over 9 bases. Trimming took 5 bases from V and 8 from J; bases not matched to a gene: 6. This CDR3 region has 13 residues. Germline assignment: CDR1 MNHEY and CDR2 SVGAGI. Written as DNA, the CDR3 is TGTGCCAGCAGTGCCGGGACAGGGTTGGGCTACACCTTC. It is translated as CASSAGTGLGYTF.

V gene TRBV29-1 combines with J gene TRBJ2-7; TRBD1 aligns across 7 bases. Germline V gene sequence: CDR1 SQVTM, CDR2 ANQGSEA. The length of the CDR3 is 12 residues. V was pared by 4 bases and J by 6 bases, with 6 bases of the junction left unmatched. The CDR3 region is CSVGRQGVEQYF. CDR3 nucleotide sequence: TGCAGCGTTGGAAGACAGGGCGTCGAGCAGTACTTC.

The rearrangement joins TRBV14 to TRBJ2-1, with TRBD2 as a possible D gene (6 bases). The V gene lost 0 bases and the J gene lost 9 bases, with 12 bases spanning the gap. Germline V lookup: CDR1 SGHDN, CDR2 FVKESK. This CDR3 has 14 amino acids. CDR3 bases: TGTGCCAGCAGCCAAGATCGGGGGAGGAGTGAGCAGTTCTTC. It translates to CASSQDRGRSEQFF.

This CDR3 reads CASSETGLANYGYTF. DNA for the CDR3: TGTGCCAGCAGCGAGACGGGGCTAGCTAACTATGGCTACACCTTC. The chain is built from TRBV9 and TRBJ1-2; a weak D match, TRBD1 (5 bases). With 3 bases removed from V and 0 bases from J, the gap between germline ends came to 12 bases. This CDR3 contains 15 residues. Germline CDR1 is SGDLS and CDR2 is YYNGEE.

A single count supports this clone. The V and J genes are TRBV6-1 and TRBJ2-6; the D is unclear. V was shortened by 8 bases and J by 0 bases, with 8 bases between the two germline ends. Germline V lookup: CDR1 MNHNS, CDR2 SASEGT. The CDR3 has 14 residues. The CDR3 reads CASGYFSGANVLTF. CDR3 nucleotide sequence: TGTGCCAGCGGCTACTTCTCTGGGGCCAACGTCCTGACTTTC.

In its sample, this clone was seen once. The genes are TRBV6-1 and TRBJ1-5, with D unclear. The CDR3 has 15 amino acids. CDR1 is MNHNS, CDR2 SASEGT, per germline. Trimming stripped 1 base from V and 6 bases from J, with 13 bases between. The CDR3 nucleotides are TGTGCCAGCAGTGAAGGACGGAAAAGTACTCAGCCCCAGCATTTT. Encoded protein: CASSEGRKSTQPQHF.

The table lists this clone with a few counts. The chain is built from TRBV6-5 and TRBJ1-2; D may be TRBD1 (5 bases). The CDR3 is made up of 15 amino acids. V lost 1 base and J 4 bases, leaving 13 bases between the germline ends. CDR1 and CDR2 (germline): MNHEY, SVGAGI. CDR3 DNA: TGTGCCAGCAGTTACTTAAGGGCAGGGAGCTATGGCTACACCTTC. Protein: CASSYLRAGSYGYTF.

This clone was recorded many times. The V call is TRBV14, the J call TRBJ2-3; 10 nucleotides match TRBD2. With 4 bases clipped from V and 6 bases from J, the junction kept 10 bases outside the gene matches. Germline CDR1 and CDR2: SGHDN and FVKESK. The CDR3 totals 16 residues. CDR3 in amino acids: CASSPFGGTSVDTQYF. CDR3 nucleotides: TGTGCCAGCAGCCCGTTTGGGGGGACTAGCGTCGATACGCAGTATTTT.

The CDR3 nucleotides read TGTGCCAGTATCGGCACAGGGGCCTATGGCTACACCTTC. Translated: CASIGTGAYGYTF. This chain links TRBV19 with TRBJ1-2; 7 bases match TRBD1. V lost 7 bases to trimming and J lost 4 bases; unmatched junction nucleotides: 6. Germline CDR1 LNHDA, CDR2 SQIVND (reference sequence). The CDR3 loop spans 13 amino acids.

The chain has TRBV20-1 and TRBJ1-2; D remains unclear. The V end lost 1 base, the J end lost 7 bases, and 7 bases lay between the germline ends. The CDR3 is made up of 11 amino acids. Germline CDR1 is DFQATT and CDR2 is SNEGSKA (reference sequence). CDR3 DNA sequence: TGCAGTGCTAGAGGAGGGTCTGGCTACACCTTC. Its translation is CSARGGSGYTF.

The CDR3 DNA reads TGTGCCAGCACACGGAGCCAGAACACTGAAGCTTTCTTT. This encodes CASTRSQNTEAFF. V and J are TRBV6-1 and TRBJ1-1; no firm D call. Trimming cost V 7 bases and J 1 base, with 10 bases left between them. Germline CDR1 MNHNS, CDR2 SASEGT. This CDR3 has 13 amino acids.

The rearrangement joins TRBV5-8 to TRBJ1-1; TRBD1 is a possible D gene (5 bases). The germline CDR1 and CDR2 sequences are SGHTS and YDEGEE. Trimming pared 4 bases from V and 0 bases from J, leaving 16 bases between. This CDR3 is built from 16 residues. The CDR3 is CASSIGTGRMNTEAFF. The CDR3 nucleotides read TGTGCCAGCAGCATCGGGACGGGCAGGATGAACACTGAAGCTTTCTTT.

The CDR3 protein is CASSLRGAGGTGELFF. In DNA, the CDR3 is TGTGCCAGCAGCTTACGCGGGGCCGGGGGCACCGGGGAGCTGTTTTTT. This chain connects TRBV7-2 to TRBJ2-2, with D perhaps matching TRBD2 (6 bases). CDR1 SGHTA and CDR2 FQGNSA come from the germline V gene. Trimming removed 2 bases at V and 4 bases at J, with 14 bases between. The CDR3 has 16 amino acids.

This clone was observed once. The chain couples TRBV6-5 to TRBJ1-3, with 7 nucleotides matching TRBD1. In germline, CDR1 is MNHEY, CDR2 SVGAGI. This CDR3 has 13 residues. Trimming at V came to 2 bases and at J to 6 bases, leaving 1 base not matched to a gene. CDR3 bases: TGTGCCAGCAGTTACGAGGGGGCAAACACCATATATTTT. Translating gives CASSYEGANTIYF.

CDR3 sequence reads: CASSYTDTQYF. The CDR3 region has the DNA TGCGCCAGCAGCTACACAGATACGCAGTATTTT. The genes are TRBV5-1 and TRBJ2-3; D not resolved. V was pared by 3 bases and J by 2 bases, with 1 base between. Germline values: CDR1 SGHRS, CDR2 YFSETQ. The CDR3 sequence is 11 residues long.

This chain connects TRBV7-9 to TRBJ2-5; perhaps TRBD1 as D (6 bases). The CDR3 contains 13 residues. The V gene lost 1 base and the J gene lost 4 bases, with 7 bases spanning the gap. Germline V gene sequence: CDR1 SEHNR, CDR2 FQNEAQ (reference sequence). The CDR3 is CASSLGGPETQYF. The CDR3 DNA sequence: TGTGCCAGCAGCTTAGGGGGGCCAGAGACCCAGTACTTC.

CDR3 nucleotide sequence: TGTGCCAGCTCACCAGAGACCTTCTCTGGGGCCAACGTCCTGACTTTC. Amino acids: CASSPETFSGANVLTF. The chain has TRBV18 and TRBJ2-6; the D is unclear. This CDR3 is built from 16 residues. V lost 2 bases to trimming and J lost 0 bases, with 8 bases between them. The germline gives CDR1 KGHSH, CDR2 LQKENI.

This chain connects TRBV27 to TRBJ2-2; 10 bases agree with TRBD2. The CDR3 consists of 15 residues. CDR1 and CDR2 from the germline V gene are MNHEY and SMNVEV (reference sequence). The V segment lost 5 bases and the J segment 5 bases; nucleotides outside the gene matches: 5. The CDR3 here is CASSLGLARTGELFF. CDR3 DNA: TGTGCCAGCAGTCTGGGACTAGCGCGGACCGGGGAGCTGTTTTTT.

This chain connects TRBV5-5 to TRBJ1-6; 11 nucleotides match TRBD1. This CDR3 has 15 residues. Trimming removed 4 bases from V and 10 bases from J; junction bases left unmatched: 7. In germline, CDR1 is SGHKS, CDR2 YYEKEE (reference sequence). The CDR3 loop is CASSPWDRGDSPLHF. CDR3 sequence (DNA): TGTGCCAGCAGCCCATGGGACAGGGGGGACTCACCCCTCCACTTT.

In this sample, this clone turned up a few times. The CDR3 sequence is CASSLDGVGQYF. The CDR3 region has the DNA TGTGCCAGCAGCTTAGACGGGGTCGGGCAGTACTTC. The chain has TRBV11-3 and TRBJ2-7; D may be TRBD2 (5 bases). Trimming removed 0 bases from V and 9 bases from J, with 9 bases in between. Per the germline V gene, CDR1 is SGHNT and CDR2 is YENEEA. This CDR3 has 12 residues.

V gene TRBV28 combines with J gene TRBJ2-3; TRBD1 matches 11 bases. The germline CDR1 and CDR2 sequences are MDHEN and SYDVKM. J was trimmed by 4 bases and V by 4 bases; bases with no gene match: 7. The CDR3 length is 16 residues. The DNA of the CDR3 is TGTGCCAGCAGTTCAACCGGGACAGGGGGTCCAGATACGCAGTATTTT. Residues: CASSSTGTGGPDTQYF.

The J gene is TRBJ2-3, the V gene TRBV5-5; D uncertain. V was trimmed by 0 bases and J by 0 bases, leaving 8 bases between them. Germline V gives CDR1 SGHKS, CDR2 YYEKEE (reference sequence). CDR3 length equals 15 residues. The DNA for the CDR3 is TGTGCCAGCAGCTTGGTGGGATCTAGCACAGATACGCAGTATTTT. Translation gives CASSLVGSSTDTQYF.